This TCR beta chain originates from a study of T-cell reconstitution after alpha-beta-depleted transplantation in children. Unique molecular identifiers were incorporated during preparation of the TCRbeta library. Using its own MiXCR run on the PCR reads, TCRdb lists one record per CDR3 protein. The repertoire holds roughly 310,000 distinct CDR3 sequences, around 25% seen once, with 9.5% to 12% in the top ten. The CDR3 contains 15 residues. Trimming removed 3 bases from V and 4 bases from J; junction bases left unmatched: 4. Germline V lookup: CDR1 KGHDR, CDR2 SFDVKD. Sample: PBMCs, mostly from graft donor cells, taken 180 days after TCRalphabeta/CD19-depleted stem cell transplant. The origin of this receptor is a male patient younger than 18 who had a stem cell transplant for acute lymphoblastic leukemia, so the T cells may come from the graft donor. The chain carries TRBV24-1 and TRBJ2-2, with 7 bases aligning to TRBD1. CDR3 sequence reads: CATSDLDRVTGELFF. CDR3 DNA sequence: TGTGCCACCAGTGATCTTGACAGGGTCACCGGGGAGCTGTTTTTT.